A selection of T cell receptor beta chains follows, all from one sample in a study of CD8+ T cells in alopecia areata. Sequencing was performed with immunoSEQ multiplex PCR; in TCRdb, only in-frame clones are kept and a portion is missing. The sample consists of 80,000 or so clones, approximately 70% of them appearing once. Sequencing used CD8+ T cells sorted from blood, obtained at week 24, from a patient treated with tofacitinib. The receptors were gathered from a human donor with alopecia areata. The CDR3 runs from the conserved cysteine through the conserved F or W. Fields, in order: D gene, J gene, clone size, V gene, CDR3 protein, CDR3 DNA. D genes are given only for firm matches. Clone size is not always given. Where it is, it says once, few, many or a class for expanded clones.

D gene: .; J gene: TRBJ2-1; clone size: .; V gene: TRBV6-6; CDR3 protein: CASSSDENSYNEQFF; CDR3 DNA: TGTGCCAGCAGTTCAGACGAAAACTCCTACAATGAGCAGTTCTTC
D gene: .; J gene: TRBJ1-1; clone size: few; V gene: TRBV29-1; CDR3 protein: CSVRSVGGYMNTEAFF; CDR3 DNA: TGCAGCGTTCGATCTGTGGGGGGTTACATGAACACTGAAGCTTTCTTT
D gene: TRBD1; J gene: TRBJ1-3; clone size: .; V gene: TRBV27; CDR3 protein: CASSLTGTDRNTIYF; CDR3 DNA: TGTGCCAGCAGTCTGACCGGGACAGACCGAAACACCATATATTTT
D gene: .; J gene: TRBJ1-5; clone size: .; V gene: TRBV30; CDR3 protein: CAWSVKEVVQPQHF; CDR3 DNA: TGTGCCTGGAGTGTAAAGGAGGTCGTTCAGCCCCAGCATTTT
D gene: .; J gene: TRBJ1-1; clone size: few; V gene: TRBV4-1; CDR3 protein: CASSQVAGVPPEAFF; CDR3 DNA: TGCGCCAGCAGCCAAGTGGCGGGAGTTCCACCTGAAGCTTTCTTT
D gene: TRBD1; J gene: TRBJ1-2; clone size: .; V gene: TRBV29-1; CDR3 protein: CSVRDSYGYTF; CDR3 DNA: TGCAGCGTCCGGGACAGCTATGGCTACACCTTC
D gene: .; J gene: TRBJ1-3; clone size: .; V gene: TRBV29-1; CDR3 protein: CSVRTDSRGNTIYF; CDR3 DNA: TGCAGCGTACGGACAGATTCTCGTGGAAACACCATATATTTT
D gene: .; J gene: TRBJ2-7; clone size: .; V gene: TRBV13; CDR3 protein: CASTSKGSYEQYF; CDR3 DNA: TGTGCCAGCACCTCCAAGGGCTCCTACGAGCAGTACTTC
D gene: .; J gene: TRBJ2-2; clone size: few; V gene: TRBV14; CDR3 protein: CASSQTGTLTFGLTGELFF; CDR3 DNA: TGTGCCAGCAGCCAAACCGGGACGCTAACCTTCGGGCTCACCGGGGAGCTGTTTTTT
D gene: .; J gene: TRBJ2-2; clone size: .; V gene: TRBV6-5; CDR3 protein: CASTEAGNTGELFF; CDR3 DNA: TGTGCCAGCACCGAGGCAGGGAACACCGGGGAGCTGTTTTTT
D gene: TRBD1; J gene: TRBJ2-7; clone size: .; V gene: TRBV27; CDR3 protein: CASSLGDSRSYEQYF; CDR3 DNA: TGTGCCAGCAGTTTAGGGGACAGCCGCTCCTACGAGCAGTACTTC
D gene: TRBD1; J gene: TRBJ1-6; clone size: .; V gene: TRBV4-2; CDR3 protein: CASSPTGTGDSPLHF; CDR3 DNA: TGTGCCAGCAGCCCCACCGGGACAGGGGATTCACCCCTCCACTTT
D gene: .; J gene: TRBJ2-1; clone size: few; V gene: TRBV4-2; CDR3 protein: CASSQGGPGNEQFF; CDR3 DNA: TGTGCCAGCAGCCAAGGGGGGCCGGGGAATGAGCAGTTCTTC
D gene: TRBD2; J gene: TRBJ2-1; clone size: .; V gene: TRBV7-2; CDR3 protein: CASSSPGTTGNEQFF; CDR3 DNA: TGTGCCAGCAGCTCTCCCGGGACTACGGGCAATGAGCAGTTCTTC
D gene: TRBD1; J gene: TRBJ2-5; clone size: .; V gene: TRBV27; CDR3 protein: CASSKLPGQGYQETQYF; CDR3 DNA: TGTGCCAGCAGTAAACTGCCGGGACAGGGATACCAAGAGACCCAGTACTTC
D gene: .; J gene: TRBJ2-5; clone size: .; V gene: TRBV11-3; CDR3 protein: CASSPTNQETQYF; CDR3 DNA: TGTGCCAGCAGCCCCACTAATCAAGAGACCCAGTACTTC
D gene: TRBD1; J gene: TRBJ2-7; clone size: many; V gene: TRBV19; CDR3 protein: CASSLKDRASHEQYF; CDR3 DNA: TGTGCCAGTAGCCTAAAGGACAGGGCTTCCCACGAGCAGTACTTC
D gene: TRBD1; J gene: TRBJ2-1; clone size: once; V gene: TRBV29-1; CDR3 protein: CSVRTGDYNEQFF; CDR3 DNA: TGCAGCGTTAGGACAGGAGACTACAATGAGCAGTTCTTC
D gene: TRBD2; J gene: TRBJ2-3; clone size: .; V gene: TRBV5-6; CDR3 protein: CASSIGTSGPDTQYF; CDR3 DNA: TGTGCCAGCAGCATCGGGACTAGCGGCCCAGATACGCAGTATTTT
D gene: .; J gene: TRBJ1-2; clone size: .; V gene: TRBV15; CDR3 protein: CATSRAAGYNYGYTF; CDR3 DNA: TGTGCCACCAGCAGAGCGGCAGGATACAACTATGGCTACACCTTC
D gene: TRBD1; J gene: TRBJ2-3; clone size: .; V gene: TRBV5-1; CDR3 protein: CASSLAGTGIDTQYF; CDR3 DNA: TGCGCCAGCAGCTTGGCAGGGACAGGAATAGATACGCAGTATTTT
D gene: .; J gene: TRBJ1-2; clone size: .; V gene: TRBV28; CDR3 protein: CASSLGLGMEYGYTF; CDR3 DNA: TGTGCCAGCAGTTTAGGGTTAGGGATGGAGTATGGCTACACCTTC